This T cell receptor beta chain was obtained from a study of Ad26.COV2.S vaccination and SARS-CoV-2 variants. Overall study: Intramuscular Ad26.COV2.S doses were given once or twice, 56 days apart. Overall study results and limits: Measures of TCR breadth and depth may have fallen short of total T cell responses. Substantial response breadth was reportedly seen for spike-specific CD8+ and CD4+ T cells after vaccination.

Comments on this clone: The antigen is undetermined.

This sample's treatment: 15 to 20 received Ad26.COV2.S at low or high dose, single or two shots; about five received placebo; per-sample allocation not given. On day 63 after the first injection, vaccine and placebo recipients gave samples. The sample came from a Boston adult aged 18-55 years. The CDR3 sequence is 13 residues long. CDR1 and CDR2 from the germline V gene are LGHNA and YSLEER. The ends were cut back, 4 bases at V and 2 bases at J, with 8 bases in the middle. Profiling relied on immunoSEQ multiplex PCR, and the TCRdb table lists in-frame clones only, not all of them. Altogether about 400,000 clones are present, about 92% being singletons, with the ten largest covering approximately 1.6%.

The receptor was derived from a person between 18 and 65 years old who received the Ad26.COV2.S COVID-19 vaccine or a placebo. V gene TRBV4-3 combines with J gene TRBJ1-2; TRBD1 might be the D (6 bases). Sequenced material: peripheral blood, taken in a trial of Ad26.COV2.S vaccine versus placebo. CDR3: CASSLDSNYGYTF. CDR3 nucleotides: TGCGCCAGCAGCCTGGACAGCAACTATGGCTACACCTTC.